This T cell receptor beta chain was recorded in a study of OX40 agonist ivuxolimab in advanced cancers. Measured with immunoSEQ multiplex PCR; TCRdb has only the in-frame clones, and not every one. The sample shows 30,000 to 40,000 clones, around 80% of them seen only once. This CDR3 region has 14 residues. CDR1 is MNHNS and CDR2 is SASEGT in the germline V gene. V lost 6 bases and J lost 3; bases outside the gene matches: 3. The chain links TRBV6-1 to TRBJ2-7; 12 bases are a match to TRBD2. The material was CD4+ or CD8+ T cells sorted from blood, obtained in a trial of the OX40 agonist ivuxolimab. This receptor was taken from an adult with an advanced solid tumor such as melanoma, head and neck, liver or kidney cancer. The CDR3 nucleotides read TGTGCCAGCAGGCCGACTAGCGGGAGCTACGAGCAGTACTTC. Translating gives CASRPTSGSYEQYF.